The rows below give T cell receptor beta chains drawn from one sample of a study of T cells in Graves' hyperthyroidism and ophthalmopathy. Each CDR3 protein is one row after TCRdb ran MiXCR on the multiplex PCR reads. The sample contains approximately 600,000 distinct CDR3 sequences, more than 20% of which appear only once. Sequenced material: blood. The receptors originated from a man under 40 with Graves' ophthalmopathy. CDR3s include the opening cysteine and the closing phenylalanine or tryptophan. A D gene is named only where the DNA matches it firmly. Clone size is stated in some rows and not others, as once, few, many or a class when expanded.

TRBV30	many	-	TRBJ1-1	CAWSVVVGTEAFF	TGTGCCTGGAGTGTGGTGGTGGGCACTGAAGCTTTCTTT
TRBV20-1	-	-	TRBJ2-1	CSARRGTAYNEQFF	TGCAGTGCTAGACGCGGGACCGCCTACAATGAGCAGTTCTTC
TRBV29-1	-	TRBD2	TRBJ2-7	CSVEGASGRYEQYF	TGCAGCGTTGAAGGGGCTAGCGGGAGGTACGAGCAGTACTTC
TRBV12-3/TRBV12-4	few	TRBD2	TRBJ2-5	CASSLAGLAKETQYF	TGTGCCAGCAGTTTAGCAGGACTAGCGAAAGAGACCCAGTACTTC
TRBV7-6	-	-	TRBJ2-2	CASSLMGGTNTGELFF	TGTGCCAGCAGCTTAATGGGTGGTACGAACACCGGGGAGCTGTTTTTT
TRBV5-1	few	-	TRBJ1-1	CASGLNYMNTEAFF	TGCGCCAGCGGCCTCAATTACATGAACACTGAAGCTTTCTTT
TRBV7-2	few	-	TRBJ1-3	CASSISGNTIYF	TGTGCCAGCAGCATCTCTGGAAACACCATATATTTT
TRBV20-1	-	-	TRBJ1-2	CSARVGGSSYGYTF	TGCAGTGCTAGAGTGGGAGGAAGTTCCTATGGCTACACCTTC
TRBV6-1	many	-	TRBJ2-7	CASRDTSYEQYF	TGTGCCAGCAGGGACACCTCCTACGAGCAGTACTTC
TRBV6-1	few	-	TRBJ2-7	CASTENEQYF	TGTGCCAGCACTGAGAACGAGCAGTACTTC
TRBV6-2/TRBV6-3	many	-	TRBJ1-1	CASSYDRTEAFF	TGTGCCAGCAGTTACGACAGAACTGAAGCTTTCTTT
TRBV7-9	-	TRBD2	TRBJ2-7	CASSLALGLAAYEQYF	TGTGCCAGCAGCTTAGCTCTTGGGCTAGCGGCCTACGAGCAGTACTTC
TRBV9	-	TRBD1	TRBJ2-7	CASSPRTGATYEQYF	TGTGCCAGCAGCCCCCGGACAGGGGCGACCTACGAGCAGTACTTC
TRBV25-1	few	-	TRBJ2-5	CASSMTGREAQYF	TGTGCCAGCTCCATGACGGGGAGAGAGGCCCAGTACTTC
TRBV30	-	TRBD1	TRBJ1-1	CAWSLQGAYTEAFF	TGTGCCTGGAGTTTGCAGGGGGCGTATACTGAAGCTTTCTTT
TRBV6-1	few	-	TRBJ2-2	CASSAEGTGLGELFF	TGTGCCAGCAGTGCAGAGGGAACAGGGCTCGGGGAGCTGTTTTTT
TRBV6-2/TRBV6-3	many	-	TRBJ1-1	CASSYSDLSPEAFF	TGTGCCAGCAGTTACTCGGACTTAAGCCCTGAAGCTTTCTTT
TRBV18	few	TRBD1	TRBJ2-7	CASSPAGTGGAEQYF	TGTGCCAGCTCACCCGCCGGGACAGGGGGCGCCGAGCAGTACTTC
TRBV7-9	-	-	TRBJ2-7	CASSLQQTYEQYF	TGTGCCAGCAGCTTACAACAGACTTACGAGCAGTACTTC
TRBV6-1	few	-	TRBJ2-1	CASTRTYTARLDNEQFF	TGTGCCAGCACCCGAACATATACGGCCCGGTTGGACAATGAGCAGTTCTTC
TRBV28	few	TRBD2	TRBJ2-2	CASGGRDLRNTGELFF	TGTGCCAGCGGGGGGAGGGACCTACGGAACACCGGGGAGCTGTTTTTT
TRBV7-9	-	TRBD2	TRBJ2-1	CASSHVGRNHEQFF	TGTGCCAGCAGCCACGTCGGGAGGAACCATGAGCAGTTCTTC
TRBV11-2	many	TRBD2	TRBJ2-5	CASSLDLAVQETQYF	TGTGCCAGCAGCTTAGATCTAGCGGTCCAAGAGACCCAGTACTTC
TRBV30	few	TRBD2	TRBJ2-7	CAWSPPSGTSYEQYF	TGTGCCTGGAGTCCTCCTAGCGGAACCTCCTACGAGCAGTACTTC
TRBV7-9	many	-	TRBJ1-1	CASLSGAAEAFF	TGTGCCAGCCTAAGCGGGGCTGCTGAAGCTTTCTTT
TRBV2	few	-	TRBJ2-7	CASTGYEQYF	TGTGCCAGCACTGGGTACGAGCAGTACTTC
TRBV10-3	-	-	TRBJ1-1	CAISEAPGGAFF	TGTGCCATCAGTGAGGCACCTGGGGGAGCTTTCTTT
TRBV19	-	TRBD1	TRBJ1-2	CASSSPGTVYGYTF	TGTGCCAGTAGTTCCCCCGGGACAGTCTATGGCTACACCTTC
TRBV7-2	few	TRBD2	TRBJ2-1	CASSLGGGVLEQFF	TGTGCCAGCAGCTTAGGGGGGGGGGTTCTTGAGCAGTTCTTC
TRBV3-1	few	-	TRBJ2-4	CASSQGSSFQYF	TGTGCCAGCAGCCAAGGTTCCAGTTTTCAGTACTTC
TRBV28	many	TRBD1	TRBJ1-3	CASRDDRAGGNTIYF	TGTGCCAGCAGGGACGACAGGGCAGGAGGAAACACCATATATTTT
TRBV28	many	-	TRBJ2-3	CASSLIMAADTQYF	TGTGCCAGCAGTTTAATCATGGCGGCAGATACGCAGTATTTT
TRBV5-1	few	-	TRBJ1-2	CASSPGHGGGYTF	TGCGCCAGCAGCCCGGGACACGGTGGCGGCTACACCTTC
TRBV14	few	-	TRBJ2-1	CASSGTSRSSYNEQFF	TGTGCCAGCAGCGGAACTAGCCGAAGCTCCTACAATGAGCAGTTCTTC
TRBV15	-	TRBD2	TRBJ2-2	CATSGAVAGGRTGELFF	TGTGCCACCAGCGGAGCGGTAGCGGGAGGTCGCACCGGGGAGCTGTTTTTT
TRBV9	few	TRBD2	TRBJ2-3	CASSVAYSGRETDTQYF	TGTGCCAGCAGCGTAGCCTACAGCGGGAGGGAGACAGATACGCAGTATTTT
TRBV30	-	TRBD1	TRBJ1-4	CAWSAPGGANEKLFF	TGTGCCTGGAGCGCCCCAGGGGGTGCGAATGAAAAACTGTTTTTT
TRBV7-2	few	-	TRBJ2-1	CASSPGQMLYNEQFF	TGTGCCAGCAGCCCCGGACAGATGCTCTACAATGAGCAGTTCTTC